This T cell receptor (beta chain) derives from a study of regulatory T cells in long-lasting Graves disease. The junction had 7 bases not matched to a gene; V was cut back by 2 bases and J by 8 bases. CDR3 size: 15 residues. Per the germline V gene, CDR1 is MNHEY and CDR2 is SVGAGI. Time point meaning: newly diagnosed GD, antithyroid drugs for less than 3 months. From PBMCs, RNA was extracted and then used to make the TCR library. It was American Thyroid Association guidelines that determined Graves' disease diagnosis. Combining iRepertoire HTBI primers with Arm-PCR of CDR3 regions, the authors built TCR beta libraries. Each CDR3 protein gets one entry after TCRdb re-called the multiplex PCR reads with MiXCR. The table has approximately 540,000 distinct CDR3 sequences, 9.5% to 15% seen once. In addition, the sample was reused for a study of T cells in Graves' hyperthyroidism and ophthalmopathy. In that study: Hyperthyroidism was newly diagnosed in patients aged 18 to 65 (duration under 2 months). Uncontrolled infection, other autoimmune disease, pregnancy or lactation disqualified patients from enrolment.

The receptor was derived from a woman in her thirties with Graves disease. Sequencing used peripheral blood mononuclear cells (PBMCs), obtained at new diagnosis, from a patient treated with antithyroid drugs. The rearrangement uses TRBV6-5 and TRBJ1-4; 8 bases fit TRBD1. CDR3 DNA: TGTGCCAGCAGTTACCCCAGGGGGCAAGGAGAAAAACTGTTTTTT. Its protein product is CASSYPRGQGEKLFF.